The rows below give T cell receptor beta chains drawn from one sample of a study of T cells in tuberculosis. Libraries were prepared by immunoSEQ multiplex PCR; TCRdb keeps only in-frame clonotypes and omits some of them. The sample includes some 90,000 clones, approximately 90% of them seen just once. Source material: CD1b-GMM tetramer-negative cells sorted from PBMCs. The receptors here all came from an adult woman with latent tuberculosis. CDR3s include the opening cysteine and the closing phenylalanine or tryptophan. A D gene is named only where the DNA matches it firmly. A row's size may be missing; if present it is once, few, many or a size class.

CDR3 | DNA | J | D | V | size
CASSPMRSAKNIQYF | TGTGCCAGCAGCCCCATGCGGTCGGCCAAAAACATTCAGTACTTC | TRBJ2-4 | - | TRBV5-6 | -
CASSPQRGGSNEQFF | TGCGCCAGCAGCCCCCAGCGGGGGGGCTCCAATGAGCAGTTCTTC | TRBJ2-1 | TRBD2 | TRBV4-3 | -
CASSLSGGLVYGYTF | TGCGCCAGCAGCTTGAGCGGGGGGCTGGTCTATGGCTACACCTTC | TRBJ1-2 | - | TRBV5-1 | -
CASSAVRGVGVGTEAFF | TGTGCCAGCAGTGCCGTACGGGGGGTAGGGGTGGGCACTGAAGCTTTCTTT | TRBJ1-1 | - | TRBV2 | -
CASSYEDRGYYGYTF | TGTGCCAGCAGTTACGAGGACAGGGGGTACTATGGCTACACCTTC | TRBJ1-2 | TRBD1 | TRBV6-6 | -
CASSLVDLAGGLPDTQYF | TGTGCCAGCAGCTTAGTAGACCTAGCGGGGGGGCTCCCAGATACGCAGTATTTT | TRBJ2-3 | TRBD2 | TRBV7-9 | -
CASSLRQGMGTDTQYF | TGTGCCAGCAGTTTACGACAGGGGATGGGCACAGATACGCAGTATTTT | TRBJ2-3 | TRBD1 | TRBV28 | -
CASTYTDTQYF | TGTGCCAGCACCTACACAGATACGCAGTATTTT | TRBJ2-3 | - | TRBV6-6 | once
CASSSTRDRGYGYTF | TGTGCCAGCAGCTCTACCCGGGACAGGGGGTACGGCTACACCTTC | TRBJ1-2 | TRBD1 | TRBV7-2 | -
CASRGQPNQPQHF | TGTGCCAGCAGGGGACAGCCGAATCAGCCCCAGCATTTT | TRBJ1-5 | TRBD1 | TRBV2 | -
CASSQPGQGVYGYTF | TGTGCCAGCAGCCAACCCGGACAGGGGGTCTATGGCTACACCTTC | TRBJ1-2 | TRBD1 | TRBV4-2 | -